This record looks at one T cell receptor (beta chain) sequence and its context. This entry comes from a study of blood T cell repertoires in COVID-19. Across the whole study: The cDNA or gDNA used as material had been derived from T cells, B-cell-depleted T cells, or PBMCs.

Participants were aged about 18 to 100 years, lived in around 22 US areas, and enrolled virtually. Allocation to cohorts depended on clinical history reported by the participants. The CDR3 has 15 amino acids. V was shortened by 6 bases and J by 7 bases, with 19 bases between the two germline ends. Germline loops: CDR1 MGHRA, CDR2 YSYEKL. As handled by the study authors: Amplification from reference gene primers served as the basis for estimated nucleated cell counts. Repertoires were generated with immunoSEQ multiplex PCR, while TCRdb's copy carries only in-frame clones and drops some. That table furnishes V, J and clone size, whereas the DNA furnished D and trimming. This sample has 200,000 to 250,000 clones, with roughly 88% found just once.

The chain employs TRBV4-1 and TRBJ2-4, with a tentative D call TRBD2 (7 bases). Specimen: PBMCs or T cells enriched from blood (not recorded which). This TCR came from a woman aged 45-65 years with acute COVID-19. CDR3 amino acids: CASSPEREGGNIQYF. In DNA form, the CDR3 reads TGCGCCAGCAGTCCAGAGCGGGAAGGGGGGAACATTCAGTACTTC.